The text below deals with one T cell receptor (beta chain). What this receptor recognizes is not known. No base-level quality is on record; no much larger clone is a single base apart. The sample comes from a study of shared clonotypes between healthy human individuals (dated by TCRdb to the early 2020s). About the study as a whole: A couple of women and three men aged 18 to 49 years were included in the cohort. Blood TCR repertoires of five healthy adults were deeply sequenced to estimate repertoire size and the extent of clonotype sharing between individuals. To increase sequencing depth and limit assay-specific biases, TCR repertoire library preparation and sequencing were carried out by different laboratories using diverse techniques. Each donor's leukapheresis produced roughly between about 0.85 and 10 billion PBMCs. For each donor, CD4 naive and CD4 memory were each run on three plates, CD8 naive on two plates, and CD8 memory on one plate.

Results the study describes overall, beyond this receptor: Based on pairwise subsampling, the degree of clonotype sharing among donors was expected to be affected by sequencing depth. Estimated clonotype richness was generally larger for naive than for memory subsets. Across a few donors, roughly 5% of naive CD4, roughly 3.5% of naive CD8, approximately 2.5% of memory CD4, and approximately 0.4% of memory CD8 clonotypes were shared. Incomplete sequencing was indicated by rarefaction of sorted-subset datasets, despite the large sequencing depth. Compared with non-shared clonotypes, the clonotypes found in all four sorted-subset donors had higher generation probabilities. Sampling was limited to blood, and TCR repertoires in tissue likely differ from TCR repertoires in blood. Because the study included a small number of donors, the genetic and exposure-history diversity represented was limited.

Using the deep immunoSEQ assay, multiplex PCR amplified TCR CDR3 regions from genomic DNA. Genomic DNA extracted from each cell subset was distributed evenly over all wells of several immunoSEQ 96-well plates, and each plate served as one replicate. For sorted subsets, 200 ng of genomic DNA, equivalent to around 29,000 T cell genomes, went into each replicate PCR. Purified libraries were quantified with a Qubit 3.0 fluorometer, sized on a Bioanalyzer 2100, and re-quantified with the KAPA Library Quantification kit. Every immunoSEQ 96-well plate was sequenced on a dedicated single-read 150-cycle Illumina NextSeq 550 flow cell. Under the source paper's analysis protocol: Because only junctional sequences without quality scores were contained in the immunoSEQ output, filtering matching that applied to full-length reads could not be performed. To assign V/J genes and CDR3, sequences were annotated against IMGT germline references using PyIR, a Python wrapper for IgBLAST v1.9. Reads were filtered out if the reads had weak V/J assignments (E-value above 1e-6), no CDR3, stop codons, out-of-frame junctions, or ambiguous translated residues. V3J clonotypes were defined as sequences sharing an identical inferred V gene, J gene, and CDR3 amino acid sequence. To compute the percentage overlap between repertoires, the number of shared unique clonotypes was divided by the size of the smaller repertoire. Repertoire richness was assessed with RTK rarefaction, the Chao1 estimator, and Recon v2.1 estimates of unobserved clonotypes. Generation probabilities were computed with OLGA for all TCRbeta clonotypes obtained by the gDNA method from several donors. Drawn from immuneACCESS, this table holds only the in-frame rearrangements with V and J called that TCRdb kept. Clones are partly lost; checked studies trace under half to an unresolved V gene and leave the rest unexplained. The D gene and trimming were derived from the DNA, and the V and J assignments and clone size from that table. The sample has around 700,000 clones on record, roughly nine tenths of them singletons. The biggest ten clones account for 20% to 25% of the sample.

CD8 naive samples were obtained by positive selection for CCR7 among CD45RO-negative cells, yielding a CD45RA+CCR7+ population from which TemRA cells were excluded. The donors were healthy, HIV-negative adults who had no recently reported acute infections or vaccinations. All donors were Caucasian adults living in Nashville, Tennessee, USA. Blood was obtained by leukapheresis, after which PBMCs were separated by Ficoll-Histopaque density gradient centrifugation and cryopreserved in liquid nitrogen vapor phase. Purity and quantity of every magnetically sorted T cell population were checked by analytical flow cytometry. From each sorted fraction, genomic DNA was isolated and quantified by UV absorbance on a Nanodrop 2000c. CDR1 and CDR2, looked up from the germline V gene, are WSHSY and SAAADI. The CDR3 runs 16 amino acids, cysteine and phenylalanine included. CDR3 DNA is the only sequence kept; it has 48 bases, read in frame from the first base. The trim is 5 bases for V and 3 bases for J, with a gap of 20 bases between the germline ends.

Rearrangement joined TRBV10-2 to TRBJ2-7; the best D guess is TRBD2, with 6 bases matching. The sample taken for sequencing was naive CD8+ T cells sorted from blood. What the cell subset or site label conveys for this sample: CD45RA+CCR7+. The clonotype originates from a man aged 25 to 40 in good health. In nucleotides, the sequence is TGCGCCAGCAGTCTAGACAGCGGGTATGAGAACTACGAGCAGTACTTC. This gives the protein CASSLDSGYENYEQYF.